Shown below are 25 T cell receptor beta chains from a single sample sequenced in a study of blood T cells in healthy people across ages. Primers used in a second PCR of roughly 7 to 12 cycles were a sample-barcoded 5' primer and a J-beta primer mix. TCRdb fed the 5' RACE reads into MiXCR, producing one record per CDR3 protein. The sample carries some 1 million distinct CDR3 sequences, under 55% recorded once. The sequenced sample was blood. The receptors here all came from a woman in her fifties or sixties in good health.

This clonotype has a single count. V and J are TRBV10-1 and TRBJ1-1; D remains ambiguous. V was shortened by 2 bases and J by 10 bases, with 14 bases between the two germline ends. This CDR3 has 13 residues. Germline CDR1 is WNHNN and CDR2 is SYGVQD (reference sequence). The CDR3 region has the DNA TGCGCCAGCAGTGAGGGAACTGCCGGTGGAGCTTTCTTT. Protein sequence: CASSEGTAGGAFF.

V usage is TRBV27 and J usage is TRBJ2-1; 15 nucleotides agree with TRBD2. Trimming took 5 bases from V and 13 from J; bases not matched to a gene: 6. Germline V gene data show CDR1 as MNHEY and CDR2 as SMNVEV (reference sequence). This CDR3 has 14 amino acids. In nucleotides, the CDR3 is TGTGCCAGCAGTCCTGGGACTAGCGGGAGGATTCAGTTCTTC. Its translation is CASSPGTSGRIQFF.

V is TRBV15 and J is TRBJ2-5; D may match TRBD1 or TRBD2 (5 bases each). Trimming removed 0 bases at V and 9 bases at J, with 17 bases between. The CDR3 sequence is 15 residues long. Looked up from germline, CDR1 is LNHNV and CDR2 is YYDKDF (reference sequence). This CDR3 reads CATSRDRGQKGAQYF. The CDR3 coding sequence is TGTGCCACCAGCAGAGATCGGGGCCAAAAAGGGGCCCAGTACTTC.

The chain uses TRBV4-1 and TRBJ2-3; 9 bases map to TRBD2. The CDR3 extends over 17 amino acids. Germline assignment: CDR1 MGHRA and CDR2 YSYEKL. With V trimmed by 4 bases and J by 2 bases, 10 bases remained unmatched. CDR3 protein: CASSRTRIAGDTDTQYF. The CDR3 DNA is TGCGCCAGCAGCCGAACCCGGATAGCGGGGGACACAGATACGCAGTATTTT.

Comment on this clonotype: Germline and junction disagree at one end, which may indicate a read error. The CDR3 loop reads CANSRKDIPGYGYTF. CDR3 bases: TGTGCCAACAGCAGGAAGGACATCCCGGGGTATGGCTACACCTTC. This rearrangement joins TRBV14 to TRBJ1-2; tentatively, D is TRBD1 (5 bases). Germline CDR1 is SGHDN and CDR2 is FVKESK. The CDR3 runs 15 residues.

This clonotype was seen only a few times. J is TRBJ2-3 and V is TRBV16; D not certain. Trimming shortened V by 2 bases and J by 2 bases, and 8 bases separated the two germline ends. Looked up from germline, CDR1 is KGHSY and CDR2 is FQNENV. This CDR3 comprises 14 residues. CDR3 sequence: CASSQGRITDTQYF. In DNA form, the CDR3 reads TGTGCCAGCAGCCAAGGTAGGATCACAGATACGCAGTATTTT.

This clonotype appeared a few times. The genes are TRBV20-1 and TRBJ1-2; a possible D gene is TRBD1 (6 bases). This CDR3 comprises 17 residues. The germline gives CDR1 DFQATT, CDR2 SNEGSKA (reference sequence). V lost 0 bases and J lost 0, with 17 bases in between. The CDR3 DNA is TGCAGTGCTAGAGATCCCCAACGGGGGGCCTCTAACTATGGCTACACCTTC. Its protein is CSARDPQRGASNYGYTF.

There are a few counts of this clonotype. The chain recombines TRBV4-2 with TRBJ2-4; the D gene could be TRBD1 or TRBD2 (7 bases each). Deletions cut 0 bases from V and 3 bases from J, with 12 bases between. Germline V gene lookup returns CDR1 LGHNA and CDR2 YNFKEQ. CDR3 size: 16 residues. The CDR3: CASSQDRGGGKNIQYF. CDR3 nucleotides: TGTGCCAGCAGCCAAGACAGGGGGGGGGGCAAAAACATTCAGTACTTC.

To note about this clonotype: The germline gene is not matched at one end of the junction; a read error may be the cause. The rearrangement links TRBV5-1 to TRBJ2-1, with a possible D match to TRBD2 (5 bases). Germline V gene data show CDR1 as SGHRS and CDR2 as YFSETQ. The CDR3 contains 14 residues. Here the CDR3 DNA reads TGCACCAGCAGCTTGCGGCAGCCGGGGAATGAGCAGTTCTTC. Amino acid sequence: CTSSLRQPGNEQFF.

V is TRBV4-3 and J is TRBJ2-3; D uncertain. This CDR3 contains 14 residues. Germline-derived CDR1 and CDR2 are LGHNA and YSLEER. With 0 bases removed from V and 6 bases from J, the gap between germline ends came to 10 bases. The CDR3 nucleotides read TGCGCCAGCAGCCAAGAACCCAGCGCTGATACGCAGTATTTT. This gives the protein CASSQEPSADTQYF.

This clonotype was recorded many times. The chain combines TRBV7-6 with TRBJ2-3, with D possibly matching TRBD2 (6 bases). CDR1 and CDR2 from the germline V gene are SGHVS and FNYEAQ. The CDR3 covers 15 residues. V shed 1 base and J shed 0 bases, with 8 bases lying between them. CDR3 residues: CASSLVAGSTDTQYF. CDR3 DNA: TGTGCCAGCAGCTTAGTTGCGGGAAGCACAGATACGCAGTATTTT.

The J gene is TRBJ2-7, the V gene TRBV27; D tentatively fits TRBD1 or TRBD2 (5 bases each). The CDR3 consists of 15 residues. Germline V gene data show CDR1 as MNHEY and CDR2 as SMNVEV (reference sequence). The V and J ends lost 5 bases and 3 bases respectively, with 17 bases between them. CDR3 residues: CASSPTLGGSYEQYF. The CDR3, as DNA: TGTGCCAGCAGTCCCACCCTTGGGGGTAGCTACGAGCAGTACTTC.

The chain combines TRBV2 with TRBJ2-1; D is uncertain. The CDR3 totals 13 residues. Germline CDR1 and CDR2: SNHLY and FYNNEI. The V end was cut by 3 bases, the J end by 2 bases, with 5 bases between. The DNA of the CDR3 is TGTGCCAGCAGTGACAGCACCTACAATGAGCAGTTCTTC. Its translation: CASSDSTYNEQFF. Looking up the rest from reference TRBV2 and TRBJ2-1 gives the full variable domain: EPEVTQTPSHQVTQMGQEVILRCVPISNHLYFYWYRQILGQKVEFLVSFYNNEISEKSEIFDDQFSVERPDGSNFTLKIRSTKLEDSAMYFCASSDSTYNEQFFGPGTRLTVL.

The chain uses TRBV15 and TRBJ2-5; D may be TRBD1 or TRBD2 (6 bases each). V lost 3 bases, J lost 4 bases, and 18 bases lay in between. Germline loops: CDR1 LNHNV, CDR2 YYDKDF (reference sequence). This CDR3 region has 16 residues. CDR3 protein: CATSRLVGGPGETQYF. In nucleotides, the CDR3 is TGTGCCACCAGCAGGTTGGTGGGGGGCCCTGGAGAGACCCAGTACTTC.

A word on this clonotype: This may come from a read error, since a much larger clone is one base off. The chain carries TRBV7-3 and TRBJ2-3; 10 positions match TRBD2. The germline CDR1 and CDR2 sequences are SGHTA and FQGTGA. The CDR3 totals 15 residues. CDR3 nucleotides: TGTGCCAGCAGCTTCGGACTAGCGGAGACAGATACGCGGTATTTT. Translated: CASSFGLAETDTRYF.

This clonotype came up a few times. The chain carries TRBV2 and TRBJ2-7; 14 positions agree with TRBD2. CDR1 is SNHLY, CDR2 FYNNEI, per germline. The CDR3 length is 15 residues. J lost 6 bases, V lost 1 base, and 2 bases had no gene match. CDR3 DNA sequence: TGTGCCAGCAGTGAAGAAGGACTAGCGGGAGGCGAGCAGTACTTC. This codes for CASSEEGLAGGEQYF.

The chain combines TRBV21-1 with TRBJ2-1; no check of the table's D call, TRBD2, against the DNA was made. TRBV21-1 is listed as a pseudogene. The CDR3 is 19 amino acids. The CDR3 loop is CASSKDPAVKREVNNEQFF. The DNA for the CDR3 is TGTGCCAGCAGCAAAGATCCCGCAGTCAAGCGGGAGGTTAACAATGAGCAGTTCTTC.

The chain has TRBV3-1 and TRBJ2-4; D is perhaps TRBD2 (5 bases). Trimming cost V 0 bases and J 0 bases, with 9 bases left between them. The CDR3 extends over 16 amino acids. CDR1 LGHDT and CDR2 YNNKEL come from the germline V gene (reference sequence). The DNA of the CDR3 is TGTGCCAGCAGCCAAGACCCGGCGGGAGCCAAAAACATTCAGTACTTC. Protein: CASSQDPAGAKNIQYF.

This chain joins TRBV28 and TRBJ2-5; 10 bases match TRBD2. The CDR3 runs 14 residues. V shed 8 bases, J shed 2 bases, and the junction held 5 bases outside the gene matches. CDR1 and CDR2 from the germline V gene are MDHEN and SYDVKM. The CDR3 DNA is TGTGCCAGCGGAGGACTAGCGGTACAAGAGACCCAGTACTTC. It encodes CASGGLAVQETQYF.

The CDR3: CAISGQSGETQYF. The CDR3 DNA is TGTGCCATCAGTGGACAGTCGGGAGAGACCCAGTACTTC. The chain carries TRBV10-3 and TRBJ2-5; weak D call: TRBD1 (5 bases). Trimming left V 4 bases short and J 4 bases short, with 10 bases between. The germline gives CDR1 ENHRY, CDR2 SYGVKD. The CDR3 consists of 13 residues.

This clonotype was seen a handful of times. The chain combines TRBV25-1 with TRBJ1-5, with D perhaps matching TRBD1 (5 bases). The CDR3 is 12 amino acids. V shed 8 bases and J shed 6 bases, with 11 bases lying between them. Per germline, CDR1 MGHDK and CDR2 SYGVNS. CDR3 nucleotides: TGTGCCAGCGGCGGGGGGGGTCAGCCCCAGCATTTT. Its protein is CASGGGGQPQHF.

The chain combines TRBV6-2 or TRBV6-3 with TRBJ2-3, with 10 bases matching TRBD2. This CDR3 contains 19 residues. Per the germline V gene, CDR1 is MNHEY and CDR2 is SVGEGT. The J segment lost 3 bases and the V segment lost 2 bases, leaving 14 bases of the junction unmatched. In DNA, the CDR3 is TGTGCCAGCAGTTACGTGGCTAGCGGGAGTCTGGGTTTAACAGATACGCAGTATTTT. Its protein is CASSYVASGSLGLTDTQYF.

The V and J genes are TRBV27 and TRBJ2-1, with TRBD2 identical over 9 bases. TRBJ2-7 explains the end of the DNA better; the J call may be wrong. Looked up from germline, CDR1 is MNHEY and CDR2 is SMNVEV (reference sequence). The CDR3 runs 14 residues. CDR3 protein: CASRPSGIYNEQYF. In nucleotides, the CDR3 is TGTGCCAGCCGTCCTAGCGGGATCTACAATGAGCAGTACTTC.

V and J are TRBV2 and TRBJ1-1; D is ambiguous. The V gene's germline CDR1 is SNHLY and CDR2 FYNNEI. The germline V and J ends were trimmed by 4 bases and 1 base, with 7 bases remaining between them. CDR3 length: 13 amino acids. The CDR3 DNA sequence: TGTGCCAGCAGTGGACTGGGGAACACTGAAGCTTTCTTT. As protein: CASSGLGNTEAFF.

This sequence joins TRBV12-3 or TRBV12-4 and TRBJ2-5; D perhaps matches TRBD2 (5 bases). The J call may be faulty, since TRBJ2-7 better matches the DNA end. The CDR3 totals 14 residues. CDR3 sequence: CASNRGWERAEQYF. DNA for the CDR3: TGTGCCAGCAACCGAGGGTGGGAGAGAGCCGAGCAGTACTTC.